This paragraph reports one TCR beta chain. This clonotype was counted many times. Its cognate antigen has yet to be identified. No quality values exist for individual bases; no much larger clone is one base distant. The receptor library was made with PCR. Instrument on record: Illumina HiSeq 2500. To normalize quantification of the TCRbeta repertoire, the TCR libraries were built with molecular barcoding that relied on unique molecular identifiers. TCRdb reworked the public reads: Q25 trimming with fastp, MiXCR clone assembly, productive beta chains retained. CDR3 protein duplicates are merged, each entry listing the most common genes and DNA. Recorded for this sample are 90,000 to 100,000 distinct CDR3 sequences; 9% to 15% of them occurred a single time. The ten largest clones capture approximately 15% of the sample. These data are taken from a study of T-cell reconstitution after alpha-beta-depleted transplantation in children (dated by TCRdb to 2016 to 2017). Looking at the study overall: Using TCR repertoire profiling, the study quantitatively followed how T-cell immune reconstitution unfolded in children after TCRalphabeta/CD19-depleted allogeneic hematopoietic cell transplantation.

Deletion took 3 bases off V and 4 bases off J, with a span of 13 bases between the germline ends. Taken from the germline V gene (reference sequence), the CDR1 and CDR2 loops are SGHNT and YYREEE. The CDR3 holds 14 amino acids from the cysteine to the phenylalanine. The only DNA kept is the CDR3, 42 bases in frame from the first base. The TCR was taken from a human donor who donated a stem cell graft to a child with inherited bone marrow failure. The source material was PBMCs from the stem cell graft donor, sampled from the stem cell graft. Here the chain combines TRBV5-4 and TRBJ1-1; the D region possibly corresponds to TRBD1 (5 bases align). The CDR3 region: CASSSPGRGTEAFF. The nucleotides read TGTGCCAGCAGCTCACCGGGACGGGGCACTGAAGCTTTCTTT.